This entry is about one T cell receptor (beta chain). TCRdb's copy holds only in-frame clones and misses some; the assay was immunoSEQ multiplex PCR. Among about 360,000 clones listed, approximately 90% were seen once. The CDR3 spans 17 residues. The germline gives CDR1 MGHRA, CDR2 YSYEKL. V lost 0 bases, J lost 0 bases, and 14 bases lay in between. These data are taken from a study of cytomegalovirus exposure and HLA in healthy donors. Study-level information: The 120 validation repertoires, a later analysis reported, used the same platform as the 700 or so repertoires from the first cohort.

The sequence was collected from a woman under 30 in good health and CMV-seronegative. The chain is built from TRBV4-1 and TRBJ1-2; no firm D call. Sequencing used PBMCs. Here the CDR3 DNA reads TGCGCCAGCAGCCAAGAGCCCGCCCGCGGAGCTAACTATGGCTACACCTTC. It translates to CASSQEPARGANYGYTF.